This TCR beta chain is from a study of blood T cell repertoires in COVID-19. This CDR3 is 15 amino acids long. Germline values: CDR1 SGDLS, CDR2 YYNGEE. Trimming cost V 5 bases and J 3 bases, with 16 bases left between them. TCRdb's copy holds only in-frame clones and misses some; the assay was immunoSEQ multiplex PCR. The sample contains 150,000 to 200,000 clones, 90% of which appear only once. This chain connects TRBV9 to TRBJ2-3; the D is unclear. The sample taken for sequencing was peripheral blood. The TCR comes from a middle-aged man with acute or convalescent COVID-19. The CDR3 is CASSPLKARTDTQYF. For the CDR3, the DNA is TGTGCCAGCAGTCCTCTGAAAGCGCGGACAGATACGCAGTATTTT.